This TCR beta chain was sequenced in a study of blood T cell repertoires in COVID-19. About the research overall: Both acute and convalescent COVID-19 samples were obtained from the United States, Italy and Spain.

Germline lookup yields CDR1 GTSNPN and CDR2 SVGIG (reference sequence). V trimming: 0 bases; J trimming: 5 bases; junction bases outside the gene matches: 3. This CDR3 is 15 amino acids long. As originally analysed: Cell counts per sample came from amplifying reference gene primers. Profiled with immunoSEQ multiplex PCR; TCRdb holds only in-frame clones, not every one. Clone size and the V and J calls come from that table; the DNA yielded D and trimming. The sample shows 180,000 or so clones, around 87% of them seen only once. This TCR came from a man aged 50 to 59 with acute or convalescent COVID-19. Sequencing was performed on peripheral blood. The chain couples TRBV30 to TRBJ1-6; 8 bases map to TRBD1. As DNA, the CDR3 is TGTGCCTGGAGTGTACCGGACAGGGATAATTCACCCCTCCACTTT. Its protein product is CAWSVPDRDNSPLHF. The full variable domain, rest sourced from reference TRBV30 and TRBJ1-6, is SQTIHQWPATLVQPVGSPLSLECTVEGTSNPNLYWYRQAAGRGLQLLFYSVGIGQISSEVPQNLSASRPQDRQFILSSKKLLLSDSGFYLCAWSVPDRDNSPLHFGNGTRLTVT.